These 20 T cell receptor beta chains were sequenced from one sample in a study of T cell responses to AZD1222 COVID-19 vaccine. Assay: immunoSEQ multiplex PCR; the TCRdb copy retains only in-frame clones and omits some. The profile shows about 110,000 clones, approximately 89% of them singletons. The sequencing used peripheral blood, collected 28 days after the second AZD1222 dose. The source is an adult who received the AZD1222 COVID-19 vaccine.

The chain combines TRBV19 with TRBJ1-2; D uncertain. The CDR3 has 18 amino acids. The V gene lost 7 bases and the J gene lost 7 bases, with 31 bases spanning the gap. The germline CDR1 and CDR2 sequences are LNHDA and SQIVND (reference sequence). CDR3 sequence reads: CASITPDGVPLGMSGYTF. CDR3 nucleotide sequence: TGTGCCAGTATCACGCCGGACGGAGTCCCCCTGGGTATGAGTGGCTACACCTTC. Full variable domain (remainder filled in from reference TRBV19 and TRBJ1-2): DGGITQSPKYLFRKEGQNVTLSCEQNLNHDAMYWYRQDPGQGLRLIYYSQIVNDFQKGDIAEGYSVSREKKESFPLTVTSAQKNPTAFYLCASITPDGVPLGMSGYTFGSGTRLTVV.

V and J are TRBV5-1 and TRBJ1-4; D gene ambiguous. V lost 0 bases and J lost 8, with 8 bases in between. Per germline, CDR1 SGHRS and CDR2 YFSETQ. The CDR3 totals 13 residues. CDR3 nucleotides: TGCGCCAGCAGCTTGGTCGCGAACGAAAAACTGTTTTTT. Translating it yields CASSLVANEKLFF.

This clone came up once. The rearrangement uses TRBV27 and TRBJ2-7, with 10 bases fitting TRBD1. This CDR3 spans 16 amino acids. V dropped 8 bases and J dropped 2; count of bases not matched to a gene: 12. Germline values: CDR1 MNHEY, CDR2 SMNVEV (reference sequence). This CDR3 reads CASAFAGQGLTYEQYF. The CDR3 nucleotides are TGTGCCAGCGCCTTTGCGGGACAGGGGTTAACCTACGAGCAGTACTTC.

The gene calls are TRBV18 and TRBJ2-7, with TRBD1 matching 7 bases. Germline loops: CDR1 KGHSH, CDR2 LQKENI. The CDR3 has 15 residues. Losses at the gene ends were 3 bases for V and 1 base for J; bases not matched to a gene: 6. The CDR3 reads CASSPAGGSSYEQYF. CDR3 DNA sequence: TGTGCCAGCTCACCGGCAGGGGGAAGTTCCTACGAGCAGTACTTC.

V usage is TRBV4-2 and J usage is TRBJ2-3; D not resolved. This CDR3 comprises 15 residues. V was pared by 0 bases and J by 2 bases, with 9 bases between. Germline CDR1 reads LGHNA; CDR2 reads YNFKEQ. CDR3 nucleotide sequence: TGTGCCAGCAGCCAAGAAAGGAAGGACACAGATACGCAGTATTTT. This sequence encodes CASSQERKDTDTQYF.

The chain recombines TRBV7-2 with TRBJ1-2; tentative D call: TRBD1 (6 bases). V gave up 3 bases and J gave up 3 bases, with 11 bases separating them. CDR3 length: 14 residues. Germline loops: CDR1 SGHTA, CDR2 FQGNSA. CDR3 in amino acids: CASSFYRDHYGYTF. CDR3 DNA: TGTGCCAGCAGCTTTTACAGGGATCACTATGGCTACACCTTC.

This clone came up once. V and J are TRBV5-6 and TRBJ1-5; 9 bases are shared with TRBD1. This CDR3 has 16 residues. The V segment lost 4 bases and the J segment 3 bases; nucleotides outside the gene matches: 8. Germline CDR1 is SGHDT and CDR2 is YYEEEE. Here the CDR3 DNA reads TGTGCCAGCAGCCGCCAGGGACAGGGTTCCAATCAGCCCCAGCATTTT. Encoded protein: CASSRQGQGSNQPQHF. Complete variable domain (other parts from reference TRBV5-6 and TRBJ1-5): DAGVTQSPTHLIKTRGQQVTLRCSPKSGHDTVSWYQQALGQGPQFIFQYYEEEERQRGNFPDRFSGHQFPNYSSELNVNALLLGDSALYLCASSRQGQGSNQPQHFGDGTRLSIL.

The chain couples TRBV9 to TRBJ2-5; 13 bases agree with TRBD2. Germline V gene lookup returns CDR1 SGDLS and CDR2 YYNGEE. The length of the CDR3 is 16 residues. Trimming at V came to 5 bases and at J to 2 bases, leaving 6 bases not matched to a gene. The CDR3 nucleotides read TGTGCCAGCAGTTGGGGACTAGCGGGATTACAAGAGACCCAGTACTTC. This translates into CASSWGLAGLQETQYF.

J is TRBJ1-5 and V is TRBV6-6; TRBD1 matches 8 bases. The CDR3 covers 14 residues. With V trimmed by 7 bases and J by 2 bases, 4 bases remained unmatched. The germline gives CDR1 MNHNY, CDR2 SVGAGI (reference sequence). CDR3 protein: CASTTGARNQPQHF. CDR3 bases: TGTGCCAGCACGACAGGGGCACGCAATCAGCCCCAGCATTTT.

This chain joins TRBV19 and TRBJ1-4, with TRBD1 identical over 9 bases. The CDR3 runs 14 residues. Germline CDR1 and CDR2: LNHDA and SQIVND (reference sequence). Unmatched junction bases numbered 4, after V lost 5 bases and J lost 6 bases. CDR3 in DNA: TGTGCCAGTAGTTTAAGACAGGGGGATGAAAAACTGTTTTTT. It specifies CASSLRQGDEKLFF.

This rearrangement joins TRBV9 to TRBJ2-4, with TRBD2 matching over 7 bases. The junction had 4 bases not matched to a gene; V was cut back by 4 bases and J by 0 bases. Looked up from germline, CDR1 is SGDLS and CDR2 is YYNGEE. This CDR3 region has 15 residues. The CDR3 protein is CASSQAGLAKNIQYF. CDR3 in DNA: TGTGCCAGCAGCCAAGCGGGGCTAGCCAAAAACATTCAGTACTTC. The full variable domain, its missing parts supplied by reference TRBV9 and TRBJ2-4, is DSGVTQTPKHLITATGQRVTLRCSPRSGDLSVYWYQQSLDQGLQFLIQYYNGEERAKGNILERFSAQQFPDLHSELNLSSLELGDSALYFCASSQAGLAKNIQYFGAGTRLSVL.

The genes are TRBV5-1 and TRBJ2-3; no clear D gene. CDR1 and CDR2 from the germline V gene are SGHRS and YFSETQ. The V and J ends lost 2 bases and 8 bases respectively, with 9 bases between them. The CDR3 consists of 12 residues. The CDR3, as DNA: TGCGCCAGCAGCTTAGAGATAGGTACGCAGTATTTT. It is translated as CASSLEIGTQYF.

This clone has just one count. The chain links TRBV29-1 to TRBJ1-5; TRBD1 matches at 12 bases. Germline V gene lookup returns CDR1 SQVTM and CDR2 ANQGSEA. The CDR3 loop spans 15 amino acids. The ends lost 4 bases at V and 5 bases at J; junction bases unmatched: 6. The CDR3 spells CSVGSGTGGDQPQHF. Here the CDR3 DNA reads TGCAGCGTTGGTAGCGGGACAGGGGGCGATCAGCCCCAGCATTTT.

V and J are TRBV4-1 and TRBJ1-1; D perhaps matches TRBD1 (5 bases). CDR1 and CDR2 (germline): MGHRA, YSYEKL. V was pared by 4 bases and J by 3 bases, with 24 bases between. The CDR3 spans 18 residues. The CDR3 sequence: CASSRTRAMMRRDTEAFF. The CDR3 region has the DNA TGCGCCAGCAGCCGGACCAGGGCTATGATGCGGAGGGACACTGAAGCTTTCTTT.

The J gene is TRBJ2-7, the V gene TRBV12-3 or TRBV12-4; D call uncertain. This CDR3 region has 11 residues. V dropped 1 base and J dropped 5 bases, with 3 bases sitting between them. The CDR3 loop reads CASSLDNEQYF. The CDR3 DNA follows: TGTGCCAGCAGTTTAGACAACGAGCAGTACTTC.

Written as DNA, the CDR3 is TGCAGCGCTGTAACAGGGGGCGCCGAGACCCAGTACTTC. It translates to CSAVTGGAETQYF. The chain uses TRBV29-1 and TRBJ2-5; 9 bases are a match to TRBD1. The V gene end was trimmed by 7 bases and the J gene end by 5 bases; junction bases not matched to a gene: 8. The CDR3 has 13 amino acids. Germline lookup yields CDR1 SQVTM and CDR2 ANQGSEA.

This chain joins TRBV18 and TRBJ2-7; TRBD1 agrees at 10 bases. CDR1 is KGHSH, CDR2 LQKENI, per germline. The CDR3 is made up of 15 amino acids. The V segment lost 4 bases and the J segment 0 bases; nucleotides outside the gene matches: 3. Written as DNA, the CDR3 is TGTGCCAGCTCACGGGACAGGGGAGTCTCCTACGAGCAGTACTTC. It specifies CASSRDRGVSYEQYF. Looking up the rest from reference TRBV18 and TRBJ2-7 gives the full variable domain: NAGVMQNPRHLVRRRGQEARLRCSPMKGHSHVYWYRQLPEEGLKFMVYLQKENIIDESGMPKERFSAEFPKEGPSILRIQQVVRGDSAAYFCASSRDRGVSYEQYFGPGTRLTVT.

The gene calls are TRBV5-1 and TRBJ2-7; TRBD1 or TRBD2 may be the D gene (5 bases each). The CDR3 is 15 residues long. Trimming cost V 0 bases and J 0 bases, with 10 bases left between them. Per germline, CDR1 SGHRS and CDR2 YFSETQ. The CDR3 sequence is CASSLEAGSSYEQYF. The CDR3 coding sequence is TGCGCCAGCAGCTTGGAGGCAGGGAGCTCCTACGAGCAGTACTTC.

This chain joins TRBV30 and TRBJ2-5; D may match TRBD1 or TRBD2 (6 bases each). CDR1 GTSNPN and CDR2 SVGIG come from the germline V gene (reference sequence). The V and J ends lost 2 bases and 4 bases respectively, with 17 bases between them. The CDR3 covers 15 residues. The CDR3 DNA reads as TGTGCCTGGAGTAGGTCTAGGGGGGCGACAGAGACCCAGTACTTC. Protein product: CAWSRSRGATETQYF.

This clone came up once. The rearrangement joins TRBV7-2 to TRBJ2-3; D gene unclear. This CDR3 has 13 amino acids. CDR1 SGHTA and CDR2 FQGNSA come from the germline V gene. V lost 3 bases to trimming and J lost 2 bases, with 6 bases between them. CDR3: CASSLRLTDTQYF. As DNA, the CDR3 is TGTGCCAGCAGCTTGCGGCTCACAGATACGCAGTATTTT.